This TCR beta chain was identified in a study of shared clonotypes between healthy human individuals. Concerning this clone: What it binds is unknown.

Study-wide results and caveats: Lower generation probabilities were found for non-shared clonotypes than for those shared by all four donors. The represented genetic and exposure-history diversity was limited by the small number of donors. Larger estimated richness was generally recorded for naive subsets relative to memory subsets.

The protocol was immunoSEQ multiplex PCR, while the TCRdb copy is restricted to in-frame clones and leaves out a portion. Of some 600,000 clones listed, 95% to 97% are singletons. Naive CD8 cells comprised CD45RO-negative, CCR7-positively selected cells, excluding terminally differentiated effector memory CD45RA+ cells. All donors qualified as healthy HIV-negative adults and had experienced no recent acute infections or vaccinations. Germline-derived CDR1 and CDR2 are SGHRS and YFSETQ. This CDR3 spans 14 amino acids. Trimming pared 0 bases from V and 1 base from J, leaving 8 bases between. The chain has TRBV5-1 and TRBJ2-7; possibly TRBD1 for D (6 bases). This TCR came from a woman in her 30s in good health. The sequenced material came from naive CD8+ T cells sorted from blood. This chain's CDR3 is CASSLDRESYEQYF. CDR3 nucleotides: TGCGCCAGCAGCTTGGACAGGGAGTCCTACGAGCAGTACTTC.